The rows below give T cell receptor beta chains drawn from one sample of a study of read filtering for tumor transcriptome and immune sequencing. TCRdb re-called the reads with MiXCR, one entry per CDR3 protein. This table holds around 40,000 distinct CDR3 sequences, roughly 13% found once. The specimen was a population of CD138-negative cells sorted from bone marrow. Every receptor here comes from a donor aged 40 or over with multiple myeloma. Each CDR3 is given with its conserved first and last residue. The D gene is left open where the match is weak. Only part of the rows carry a size: once, few, many, or a class if the clone is expanded.

j_call,clone_size,d_call,v_call,cdr3_nt,cdr3_aa
TRBJ2-1,many,-,TRBV5-1,TGCGCCAGCAGCAGGTCCGGGACCCAGACGGGAAATGAGCAGTTCTTC,CASSRSGTQTGNEQFF
TRBJ2-5,many,TRBD2,TRBV6-6,TGTGCCAGCAGTCCTGGGACTAGCGGGGGCAAGGCCCAGTACTTC,CASSPGTSGGKAQYF
TRBJ2-2,once,TRBD1,TRBV7-3,TGTGCCAGCAGCGCACAGGGGGCTAGCACCGGGGAGCTGCTTTTT,CASSAQGASTGELLF
TRBJ2-2,many,-,TRBV4-1,TGCGCCAGCAGCCAAGGGTTCCAGAACACCGGGGAGCTGTTTTTT,CASSQGFQNTGELFF
TRBJ2-3,many,TRBD2,TRBV28,TGTGCCAGCAGTTTTTCTGGGCGACTAGCGGGAGTTTCTGGCACAGATACGCAGTATTTT,CASSFSGRLAGVSGTDTQYF
TRBJ2-7,many,-,TRBV20-1,TGCAGTGCTAGAGAGAGGGGGAATTACTACGAGCAGTACTTC,CSARERGNYYEQYF
TRBJ2-1,few,TRBD2,TRBV24-1,TGTGCCACCAGTGATAACACCGCTAGCGGGAGGGCCGGAGAGCAGTTCTTC,CATSDNTASGRAGEQFF
TRBJ2-4,many,-,TRBV6-2/TRBV6-3,TGTGCCAGCAGGTCGCCCGGGACACTAGCCAAAAACATTCAGTACTTC,CASRSPGTLAKNIQYF
TRBJ2-1,many,-,TRBV27,TGTGCCAGCAGTTTGGTCGGGAGTACCTACAATGAGCAGTTCTTC,CASSLVGSTYNEQFF
TRBJ2-3,many,-,TRBV5-1,TGCGCCAGCAGCGCGCCCCGGACAGGAGGGGAAGATACGCAGTATTTT,CASSAPRTGGEDTQYF
TRBJ2-3,many,-,TRBV5-1,TGCGCCAGCAGCCTGGGACCAGGGGAGGCAGTTGAGTATTTT,CASSLGPGEAVEYF
TRBJ1-1,many,-,TRBV7-3,TGTGCCAGCAGCTTAGGACCAGACACTGAAGCTTTCTTT,CASSLGPDTEAFF
TRBJ1-1,many,-,TRBV6-2/TRBV6-3,TGTGCCAGCTTAGCAGGCCGGGCTATTTCTGAAGCTTTCTTT,CASLAGRAISEAFF
TRBJ2-3,many,TRBD2,TRBV6-1,TGTGCCAGCAGTTCCGGGACTAGCGGGAGTACAGATACGCAGTATTTT,CASSSGTSGSTDTQYF
TRBJ2-7,-,TRBD2,TRBV29-1,TGCAGCGTTGGCCCCAGACTAGCGGGCAACGAGCAGTACTTC,CSVGPRLAGNEQYF
TRBJ2-2,many,-,TRBV11-2,TGTGCCAGCAGCTTAACCGGGGAGCTGTTTTTT,CASSLTGELFF
TRBJ2-2,many,TRBD2,TRBV12-3/TRBV12-4,TGTGCCAGCAGTAGGGCAAGGACTAGCGGGGACACCGGGGAGCTGTTTTTT,CASSRARTSGDTGELFF
TRBJ2-3,many,-,TRBV7-2,TGTGCCAGCAGTCGAAGTGGGGGGGATACGCAGTATTTT,CASSRSGGDTQYF
TRBJ2-7,-,-,TRBV7-2,TGTGCCAGCAGCTATCTGGGGGGCGAGCAGTACTTC,CASSYLGGEQYF
TRBJ2-5,many,TRBD2,TRBV29-1,TGCAGCGTTGAAGTAGCGGGAGTGGGAGGAGAGACCCAGTACTTC,CSVEVAGVGGETQYF
TRBJ2-1,many,TRBD2,TRBV6-1,TGTGCCAGCAGTGAGGGGGAAGTTACTAGCGGTCCGTACAATGAGCAGTTCTTC,CASSEGEVTSGPYNEQFF
TRBJ2-2,-,TRBD2,TRBV20-1,TGCAGTGCTAGAGGGGGAGGGGTTAGCACCGGGGAGCTGTTTTTT,CSARGGGVSTGELFF
TRBJ2-2,-,TRBD2,TRBV20-1,TGCAATGCTAGAGATTACCGGGAGGCTCGCACCGGGGAGCTGTTTTTT,CNARDYREARTGELFF
TRBJ2-1,many,-,TRBV7-3,TGTGCCAGCAGCCCAAGCGGGCCGAGCTCCTACAATGAGCAGTTCTTC,CASSPSGPSSYNEQFF
TRBJ2-7,many,TRBD1,TRBV29-1,TGCAGCGCTATTGGGGACAGGGATTTTGTGCAGTACTTC,CSAIGDRDFVQYF
TRBJ2-1,many,-,TRBV20-1,TGCAGTGCTAGAGCCTCTAGGTCTCCCAACAATGAGCAGTTCTTC,CSARASRSPNNEQFF
TRBJ2-1,many,-,TRBV20-1,TGCAGTGCTAGAGTCGGGGGGCCGACCCACAATGAGCAGTTCTTC,CSARVGGPTHNEQFF
TRBJ2-7,many,TRBD1,TRBV3-1,TGTGCCAGCAGCCTTCCAGGGACAGGAGCCTACGAGCAGTACTTC,CASSLPGTGAYEQYF
TRBJ2-2,many,-,TRBV28,TGTGCCAGCAGTTTACCACTACAGGGTTCGGGCGGGGAGCTGTTTTTT,CASSLPLQGSGGELFF
TRBJ2-5,many,TRBD2,TRBV7-9,TGTGCCAGCAGCCCGGGACTAGCGGGAGAAGAGACCCAGTACTTC,CASSPGLAGEETQYF
TRBJ2-5,-,-,TRBV20-1,TGCAGTGCCGAACGTCCGGCGTCGGGTCCCCAAGAGACCCAGTACTTC,CSAERPASGPQETQYF
TRBJ2-1,-,-,TRBV7-8,TGTGCCGGCAGCCGCGGGAATAGCGGCCTTCAGTTCTTC,CAGSRGNSGLQFF
TRBJ1-1,many,-,TRBV20-1,TGCAGTGCTAGGGTCGGGACATCGAACACTGAAGCTTTCTTT,CSARVGTSNTEAFF
TRBJ1-1,many,TRBD1,TRBV29-1,TGCAGCCCGGGACAGGGCGGGATGGCTTTCTTT,CSPGQGGMAFF
TRBJ2-3,few,-,TRBV7-8,TGTGCCAGCAGCGCACGACAGGCTAGCACAGATACGCAGTATTTT,CASSARQASTDTQYF
TRBJ2-1,-,TRBD2,TRBV7-2,TGTGCCAGCAGCATAGGACTAGCGGGAGTCAATGAGCAGTTCTTC,CASSIGLAGVNEQFF
TRBJ1-4,many,-,TRBV7-2,TGTGCCAGCAGCTCCTGGGCCCAAGCGGCTAATGAAAAACTGTTTTTT,CASSSWAQAANEKLFF
TRBJ2-1,many,TRBD2,TRBV6-4,TGTGCCAGCAGGACTAGCGGCCAAAAAAATGAGCAGTTCTTC,CASRTSGQKNEQFF
TRBJ1-1,-,TRBD1,TRBV12-3/TRBV12-4,TGTGCCAGCAGTCGGGACAGGGCGAGTTTGAACACTGAAGCTTTCTTT,CASSRDRASLNTEAFF
TRBJ2-2,many,-,TRBV7-9,TGTGCCAGCAGCTTCTACCGGGACCAGAACACCGGGGAGCTGTTTTTT,CASSFYRDQNTGELFF
TRBJ2-1,many,TRBD2,TRBV4-3,TGCGCCAGCAGCCAAGAAGTACTAGCGGGAGGGCCCCGCTCCTACAATGAGCAGTTCTTC,CASSQEVLAGGPRSYNEQFF